These 26 T cell receptor beta chains were sequenced from one sample in a study of CD8+CD57+ T cells in acquired aplastic anemia (dated by TCRdb to the late 2010s). TCRdb shows the sequencer as Illumina HiSeq 2000. TCR beta VDJ combination and CDR3 sequence profiling used genomic DNA as the template. TCRdb cleaned the public reads at Q25 with fastp, built clones with MiXCR and kept in-frame beta chains. Entries that share a CDR3 protein sequence are merged under the most common genes and DNA. Across this sample there are under 200,000 distinct CDR3 sequences, with roughly 48% seen only once. In total, the top ten clones hold 1.1% of the sample. The specimen was sorted CD4+, CD8+, or CD8+CD57+ T cells (not recorded which) from PBMCs. These receptor sequences come from a human donor in good health.

The chain employs TRBV28 and TRBJ2-6; D gene ambiguous. Germline lookup yields CDR1 MDHEN and CDR2 SYDVKM. Trimming took off 5 bases at V and 0 bases at J, with 2 bases between the two ends. CDR3 length: 13 amino acids. The CDR3 coding sequence is TGTGCCAGCAGTATCTCTGGGGCCAACGTCCTGACTTTC. It translates to CASSISGANVLTF.

This clonotype was counted at least ten times. V gene TRBV19 combines with J gene TRBJ1-5, with TRBD1 as a possible D gene (5 bases). The germline V and J ends were trimmed by 8 bases and 2 bases, with 22 bases remaining between them. Germline V CDR1 and CDR2: LNHDA, SQIVND (reference sequence). The CDR3 is 17 amino acids. The CDR3 DNA reads TGTGCCAGTTGGGATCGGGGGAGGTTGGGGGGCAATCAGCCCCAGCATTTT. Protein: CASWDRGRLGGNQPQHF. Looking up the rest from reference TRBV19 and TRBJ1-5 gives the full variable domain: DGGITQSPKYLFRKEGQNVTLSCEQNLNHDAMYWYRQDPGQGLRLIYYSQIVNDFQKGDIAEGYSVSREKKESFPLTVTSAQKNPTAFYLCASWDRGRLGGNQPQHFGDGTRLSIL.

The CDR3 reads CASSQTSGSTDTQYF. Written as DNA, the CDR3 is TGTGCCAGCAGCCAGACTAGCGGGAGCACAGATACGCAGTATTTT. V is TRBV3-1 and J is TRBJ2-3, with 10 bases that match TRBD2. Per germline, CDR1 LGHDT and CDR2 YNNKEL (reference sequence). V shed 3 bases and J 0 bases; nucleotides not matched to a gene: 0. This CDR3 contains 15 residues.

This clonotype was found many times. The V call is TRBV7-9, the J call TRBJ2-7; D may be TRBD2 (6 bases). Trimming cost V 4 bases and J 6 bases, with 16 bases left between them. Germline V gene data show CDR1 as SEHNR and CDR2 as FQNEAQ (reference sequence). CDR3 length: 14 amino acids. Here the CDR3 reads CASSSGTAWGEQYF. CDR3 DNA: TGTGCCAGCAGCTCGGGGACTGCGTGGGGCGAGCAGTACTTC. Looking up the rest from reference TRBV7-9 and TRBJ2-7 gives the full variable domain: DTGVSQNPRHKITKRGQNVTFRCDPISEHNRLYWYRQTLGQGPEFLTYFQNEAQLEKSRLLSDRFSAERPKGSFSTLEIQRTEQGDSAMYLCASSSGTAWGEQYFGPGTRLTVT.

The chain carries TRBV9 and TRBJ1-6; D is perhaps TRBD1 (5 bases). The CDR3 has 16 residues. Trimming cost V 0 bases and J 9 bases, with 16 bases left between them. Germline V CDR1 and CDR2: SGDLS, YYNGEE. The CDR3 region is CASSVGGSQGGSPLHF. The CDR3 coding sequence is TGTGCCAGCAGCGTAGGGGGGAGCCAAGGTGGTTCACCCCTCCACTTT.

This clonotype showed up just a few times. This chain links TRBV7-3 with TRBJ2-7; a possible D gene is TRBD1 (6 bases). Germline CDR1 and CDR2: SGHTA and FQGTGA. The CDR3 runs to 13 residues. V shed 5 bases and J shed 4 bases, with 12 bases lying between them. CDR3 sequence reads: CASSVGGTYEQYF. DNA for the CDR3: TGTGCCAGCAGCGTTGGGGGCACGTACGAGCAGTACTTC.

This sequence joins TRBV29-1 and TRBJ2-5; D not resolved. From germline, CDR1 is SQVTM and CDR2 ANQGSEA. There are 13 residues in the CDR3. With 3 bases removed from V and 3 bases from J, the gap between germline ends came to 11 bases. The CDR3 region has the DNA TGCAGCGTTGACGTCAATCGAAAAGAGACCCAGTACTTC. It is translated as CSVDVNRKETQYF.

V and J are TRBV2 and TRBJ2-7; TRBD1 agrees at 9 bases. CDR1 and CDR2 from the germline V gene are SNHLY and FYNNEI. Trimming removed 6 bases from V and 2 bases from J; junction bases left unmatched: 5. The CDR3 has 14 residues. Here the CDR3 DNA reads TGTGCCAGCAGCGGGGGACAGGGTACCTACGAGCAGTACTTC. Translating gives CASSGGQGTYEQYF.

This clonotype was recorded many times. The rearrangement joins TRBV19 to TRBJ2-7; D unclear. The CDR3 is 11 amino acids. Deletions cut 3 bases from V and 7 bases from J, with 7 bases between. Germline lookup yields CDR1 LNHDA and CDR2 SQIVND (reference sequence). The CDR3 spells CASSIAGEQYF. The CDR3 DNA follows: TGTGCCAGTAGTATCGCCGGGGAGCAGTACTTC.

In its sample, this clonotype was seen a few times. The chain has TRBV27 and TRBJ2-5, with D tentatively TRBD1 (7 bases). The CDR3 is made up of 19 amino acids. V lost 6 bases and J 4 bases, leaving 30 bases between the germline ends. Germline CDR1 MNHEY, CDR2 SMNVEV (reference sequence). CDR3 nucleotides: TGTGCCAGCAGACGCGCCCCGACCAACAGGGGAGGTGGGCCAGAGACCCAGTACTTC. Protein sequence: CASRRAPTNRGGGPETQYF.

This clonotype was observed many times. V is TRBV6-1 and J is TRBJ1-5; 7 bases map to TRBD1. V was pared by 6 bases and J by 6 bases, with 11 bases of the junction left unmatched. Germline-derived CDR1 and CDR2 are MNHNS and SASEGT. CDR3 length: 15 residues. This chain's CDR3 is CASRDGGGFVQPQHF. In nucleotides, the CDR3 is TGTGCCAGCAGGGATGGAGGGGGCTTTGTTCAGCCCCAGCATTTT.

This clonotype occurred many times. This may come from a read error, since a much larger clone is one base off. The chain links TRBV10-1 to TRBJ1-1, with D hard to call. Germline V CDR1 and CDR2: WNHNN, SYGVQD (reference sequence). V was pared by 6 bases and J by 10 bases, with 12 bases between. The CDR3 contains 11 residues. The CDR3 DNA reads TGCGCCAGCAGGGTATTCCCTGGAGCTTTCTTT. It codes for CASRVFPGAFF.

This clonotype has a count of ten or more. The J gene is TRBJ2-5, the V gene TRBV12-3 or TRBV12-4, with D perhaps TRBD2 (6 bases). This CDR3 is built from 14 residues. The V end was cut by 2 bases, the J end by 5 bases, with 12 bases between. CDR3 region: CASSLRDRGETQYF. The CDR3 nucleotides are TGTGCCAGCAGTTTAAGGGACCGGGGGGAGACCCAGTACTTC.

DNA for the CDR3: TGTGCCAGCAGTGAGGGGAGCGGGGGCTCATACGAGCAGTACTTC. It encodes CASSEGSGGSYEQYF. The chain employs TRBV2 and TRBJ2-7; 8 bases are a match to TRBD2. V was pared by 3 bases and J by 4 bases, with 8 bases of the junction left unmatched. Germline assignment: CDR1 SNHLY and CDR2 FYNNEI. The CDR3 consists of 15 residues.

The rearrangement uses TRBV2 and TRBJ1-5, with no clear D. Germline-derived CDR1 and CDR2 are SNHLY and FYNNEI. The V and J ends lost 4 bases and 0 bases respectively, with 13 bases between them. This CDR3 is 16 amino acids long. As DNA, the CDR3 is TGTGCCAGCAGTGTTGAACTGAGTTATAGCAATCAGCCCCAGCATTTT. Its protein product is CASSVELSYSNQPQHF.

This clonotype was counted only a few times. The chain recombines TRBV5-4 with TRBJ2-2; D may be TRBD2 (7 bases). The germline CDR1 and CDR2 sequences are SGHNT and YYREEE (reference sequence). CDR3 size: 15 residues. V lost 4 bases and J lost 3, with 13 bases in between. The CDR3 reads CASSPGGRDTGELFF. The DNA of the CDR3 is TGTGCCAGCAGCCCCGGGGGGCGGGACACCGGGGAGCTGTTTTTT.

In its sample, this clonotype was seen many times. CDR3 amino acids: CASSVTGGRIMNTGELFF. As DNA, the CDR3 is TGTGCCAGCAGCGTTACCGGGGGTAGGATAATGAACACCGGGGAGCTGTTTTTT. V usage is TRBV7-3 and J usage is TRBJ2-2; D is possibly TRBD2 (6 bases). Per germline, CDR1 SGHTA and CDR2 FQGTGA. Trimming left V 5 bases short and J 1 base short, with 20 bases between. The CDR3 has 18 residues.

As regards this clonotype: This may arise from a read error, as a much more abundant clone is one base away. The V call is TRBV6-5, the J call TRBJ1-2; D call uncertain. This CDR3 has 14 amino acids. CDR1 MNHEY and CDR2 SVGAGI come from the germline V gene. DNA for the CDR3: TGTGCCGGCAGTTACGCGACGCGGATTGATGGCTACACCTTC. Translating gives CAGSYATRIDGYTF.

This clonotype was seen at least ten times. The chain has TRBV6-2 or TRBV6-3 and TRBJ1-2; 7 positions match TRBD1. This CDR3 spans 12 amino acids. The germline CDR1 and CDR2 sequences are MNHEY and SVGEGT. With 8 bases clipped from V and 5 bases from J, the junction kept 5 bases outside the gene matches. CDR3 bases: TGTGCCAGCGGAGGGACAGTTTATGGCTACACCTTC. Translating gives CASGGTVYGYTF.

This clonotype was picked up many times. V usage is TRBV7-6 and J usage is TRBJ1-3, with a possible D match to TRBD1 (6 bases). In germline, CDR1 is SGHVS, CDR2 FNYEAQ. This CDR3 spans 18 amino acids. V was cut by 5 bases and J by 0 bases, with 20 bases left in between. The CDR3 reads CASSEGASGAFSGNTIYF. CDR3 in DNA: TGTGCCAGCAGCGAAGGGGCGTCGGGGGCCTTCTCTGGAAACACCATATATTTT.

This clonotype was counted ten times or more. The chain links TRBV7-6 to TRBJ2-7; 11 bases map to TRBD2. The CDR3 has 17 amino acids. The V and J ends lost 4 bases and 5 bases, in that order; junction bases with no gene match: 13. Per germline, CDR1 SGHVS and CDR2 FNYEAQ. CDR3 in DNA: TGTGCCAGCAGCTCCTTTGGTGGTAGCGGGGGGGTCAACGAGCAGTACTTC. Translated: CASSSFGGSGGVNEQYF. Filled out from reference TRBV7-6 and TRBJ2-7, the complete variable domain reads GAGVSQSPRYKVTKRGQDVALRCDPISGHVSLYWYRQALGQGPEFLTYFNYEAQQDKSGLPNDRFSAERPEGSISTLTIQRTEQRDSAMYRCASSSFGGSGGVNEQYFGPGTRLTVT.

This clonotype was detected many times. The rearrangement joins TRBV15 to TRBJ2-7; unclear D gene. Looked up from germline, CDR1 is LNHNV and CDR2 is YYDKDF (reference sequence). V dropped 1 base and J dropped 3 bases, with 13 bases sitting between them. This CDR3 has 15 amino acids. CDR3 sequence (DNA): TGTGCCACCAGCAGAGGAGACGAAGTATTCTACGAGCAGTACTTC. Its translation: CATSRGDEVFYEQYF.

Many counts were recorded for this clonotype. A read error may produce the germline difference seen at one junction end. The chain combines TRBV2 with TRBJ2-1; 14 bases fit TRBD2. This CDR3 contains 11 residues. Germline assignment: CDR1 SNHLY and CDR2 FYNNEI. CDR3 DNA: TGTGCCAGCAGTGTAGGGACTAGCGGGGGATTC. It encodes CASSVGTSGGF.

This chain links TRBV28 with TRBJ2-2, with a tentative D call TRBD1 (6 bases). The CDR3 sequence is 14 residues long. The germline V gene has CDR1 MDHEN and CDR2 SYDVKM. Trimming stripped 6 bases from V and 1 base from J, with 9 bases between. DNA of the CDR3: TGTGCCAGCAGGACAGGACAGAACACCGGGGAGCTGTTTTTT. Amino acids: CASRTGQNTGELFF.

The sample holds many counts of this clonotype. The J gene is TRBJ2-1, the V gene TRBV20-1; tentatively, D is TRBD2 (6 bases). V shed 3 bases and J shed 4 bases, with 10 bases lying between them. CDR1 and CDR2 from the germline V gene are DFQATT and SNEGSKA (reference sequence). The CDR3 has 13 amino acids. This chain's CDR3 is CSASGGGYNEQFF. In DNA form, the CDR3 reads TGCAGTGCTAGCGGGGGAGGATACAATGAGCAGTTCTTC.

The chain's CDR3 is CASSGLAGGLGFTYEQYF. DNA of the CDR3: TGTGCCAGCAGCGGACTAGCGGGGGGTTTAGGGTTCACCTACGAGCAGTACTTC. The chain employs TRBV7-8 and TRBJ2-7, with 14 bases that match TRBD2. This CDR3 spans 18 amino acids. With V trimmed by 5 bases and J by 2 bases, 11 bases remained unmatched. Germline loops: CDR1 SGHVS, CDR2 FQNEAQ.